Sequencing of this TCR beta chain was carried out in a study of metastatic and nonmetastatic thyroid tumors (dated by TCRdb to the early 2020s). In the study overall: Repertoires from peripheral blood and from tumor or nodule tissue samples of malignant and benign thyroid patients were compared.

Points the paper makes about the study in general: TCR beta diversity was reported as significantly higher in malignant tumors than in benign nodules, in both blood and tumor samples.

Receptor amplification or capture employed PCR. Data came from an Illumina HiSeq 4000. The TCR beta-chain CDR3 region of each patient was profiled by high-throughput sequencing. The authors' analysis ran thus. Drawing on CDR3 differences between clinicopathological groups, the researchers built a classifier meant to tell apart patients with distant-metastatic papillary thyroid cancer. Repertoire diversity was assessed with the Shannon index, and tumor-blood repertoire similarity with the Morisita-Horn index. The raw public reads went through TCRdb reprocessing: fastp at Q25, MiXCR clone calling, in-frame beta chains kept. TCRdb, not the authors, supplied the V and J calls. The sample table contains around 18,000 clones; only one count was recorded for under 15% of them. Of the sample, about a sixth falls within the top ten clones. Germline trimming: 5 bases from V, 8 bases from J; junction bases outside gene matches: 17. CDR1 DFQATT and CDR2 SNEGSKA were looked up in the germline V gene (reference sequence). Spanning cysteine to phenylalanine, the CDR3 consists of 16 amino acids. CDR3 DNA only is kept here, 48 bases in frame from base 1.

None of the patients had been given any treatment before thyroid surgery. The study retrospectively analysed patient clinical samples collected from the early 2010s to the late 2010s using T-cell receptor beta sequencing. This clone is characterized as medium-sized (0.01 to 0.1%). Its antigen is currently not known. Base qualities are not recorded, but no much larger clone differs from it by a single base. This receptor was obtained from a female donor with papillary thyroid cancer or a benign thyroid nodule (not recorded which). Some clones in this sample may be carry-over from other donors' samples. Rearrangement joined TRBV20-1 to TRBJ2-1, and 8 bases in between align with TRBD1. Specimen: tumor tissue. The CDR3 protein: CSAWSLDRGEGDEQFF. Here is the DNA: TGCAGTGCTTGGTCCCTCGACAGGGGAGAAGGGGATGAGCAGTTCTTC.